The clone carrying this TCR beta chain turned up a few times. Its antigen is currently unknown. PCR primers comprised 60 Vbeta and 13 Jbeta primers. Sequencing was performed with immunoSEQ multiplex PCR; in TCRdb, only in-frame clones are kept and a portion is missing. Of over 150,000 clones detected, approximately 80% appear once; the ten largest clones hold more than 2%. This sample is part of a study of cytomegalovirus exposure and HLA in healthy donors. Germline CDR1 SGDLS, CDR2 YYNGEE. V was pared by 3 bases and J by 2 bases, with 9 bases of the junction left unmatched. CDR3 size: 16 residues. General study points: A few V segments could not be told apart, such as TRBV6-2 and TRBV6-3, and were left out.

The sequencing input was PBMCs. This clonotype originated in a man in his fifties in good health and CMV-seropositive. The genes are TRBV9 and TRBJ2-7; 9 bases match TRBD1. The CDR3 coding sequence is TGTGCCAGCAGCGGAGCCGGGACAGGGATGACCTACGAGCAGTACTTC. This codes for CASSGAGTGMTYEQYF.